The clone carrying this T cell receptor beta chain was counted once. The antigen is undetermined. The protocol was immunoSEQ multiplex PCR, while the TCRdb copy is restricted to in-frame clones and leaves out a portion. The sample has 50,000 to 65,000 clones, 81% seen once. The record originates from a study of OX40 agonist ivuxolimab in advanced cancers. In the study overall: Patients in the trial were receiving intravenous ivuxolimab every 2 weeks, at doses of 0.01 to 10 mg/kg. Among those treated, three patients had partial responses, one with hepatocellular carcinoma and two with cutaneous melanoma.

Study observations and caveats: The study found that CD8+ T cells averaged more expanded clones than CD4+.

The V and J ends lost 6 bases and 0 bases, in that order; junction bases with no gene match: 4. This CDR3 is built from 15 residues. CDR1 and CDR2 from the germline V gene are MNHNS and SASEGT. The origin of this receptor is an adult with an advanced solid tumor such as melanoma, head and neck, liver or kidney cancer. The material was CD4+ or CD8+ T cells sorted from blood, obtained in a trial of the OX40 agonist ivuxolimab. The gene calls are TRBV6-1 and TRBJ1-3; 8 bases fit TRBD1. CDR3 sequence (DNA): TGTGCCAGCAGCCACGGGACAGGCTCTGGAAACACCATATATTTT. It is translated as CASSHGTGSGNTIYF.